The entry below describes one TCR beta chain. Antigen specificity is unknown. This entry is derived from a study of shared clonotypes between healthy human individuals. Study at large: Per donor, CD8 memory used one plate, CD8 naive used two, CD4 memory used three and CD4 naive used three.

Study-level results: Generation probabilities of non-shared clonotypes were lower (relative to those shared by all four donors). It was expected that sequencing depth would affect clonotype sharing among donors. Memory subsets generally showed lower estimated richness than naive subsets.

Germline values: CDR1 MGHRA, CDR2 YSYEKL. The V end lost 1 base, the J end lost 4 bases, and 17 bases lay between the germline ends. The CDR3 totals 17 residues. Sequenced by immunoSEQ multiplex PCR; TCRdb stores in-frame clones only, minus some. The sample carries fewer than 2.5 million clones, 93% recorded once. The receptor was derived from a man between 18 and 29 years old in good health. Some clones in this sample may be carry-over from other donors' samples. Source material: naive CD4+ T cells from PBMCs. Indicated subset: CD45RA+ positively selected. This chain joins TRBV4-1 and TRBJ1-5, with a possible D match to TRBD1 (6 bases). CDR3: CASSQGPSRGGNQPQHF. The CDR3 nucleotides read TGCGCCAGCAGCCAAGGCCCGAGCAGGGGCGGGAATCAGCCCCAGCATTTT.